Below are 5 T cell receptor beta chains sequenced from a single sample in a study of cytomegalovirus exposure and HLA in healthy donors. The primer mix had 60 Vbeta and 13 Jbeta primers. Sequencing was performed with immunoSEQ multiplex PCR; in TCRdb, only in-frame clones are kept and a portion is missing. The table lists 150,000 to 200,000 clones, around 75% of them singletons, with roughly 6% in the top ten. Sequenced material: PBMCs. All receptors derive from a woman aged 30 to 39 in good health and CMV-seropositive.

On this clone itself: At one boundary the junction diverges from the germline segment, which might be a read error. The chain links TRBV7-7 to TRBJ2-7; 8 bases map to TRBD1. This CDR3 spans 13 amino acids. In germline, CDR1 is SSHAT, CDR2 FNYEAQ (reference sequence). The CDR3 loop is CASSSGQGHEQYF. In DNA form, the CDR3 reads TGTGCTAGCAGCTCTGGACAGGGCCACGAGCAGTACTTC.

The rearrangement links TRBV19 to TRBJ1-5, with TRBD1 matching over 10 bases. The CDR3 sequence is 16 residues long. V lost 7 bases to trimming and J lost 6 bases; unmatched junction nucleotides: 12. From germline, CDR1 is LNHDA and CDR2 SQIVND (reference sequence). CDR3 sequence reads: CASKGQGTTRGQPQHF. The CDR3 DNA reads as TGTGCCAGTAAGGGACAGGGGACGACCAGGGGTCAGCCCCAGCATTTT. Full variable domain (outside the CDR3, taken from reference TRBV19 and TRBJ1-5): DGGITQSPKYLFRKEGQNVTLSCEQNLNHDAMYWYRQDPGQGLRLIYYSQIVNDFQKGDIAEGYSVSREKKESFPLTVTSAQKNPTAFYLCASKGQGTTRGQPQHFGDGTRLSIL.

The V and J genes are TRBV11-2 and TRBJ2-1; 7 nucleotides align to TRBD1. The CDR3 is 18 residues long. Germline-derived CDR1 and CDR2 are SGHAT and FQNNGV. V was clipped by 0 bases and J by 0 bases; unmatched bases: 8. The CDR3 DNA reads TGTGCCAGCAGCTTAGATGGGGGACAGACAGCCTCCTACAATGAGCAGTTCTTC. Translating it yields CASSLDGGQTASYNEQFF.

This CDR3 is CASSDFRTGFGQPQHF. The CDR3 nucleotides read TGTGCCAGCAGTGACTTTAGGACAGGCTTTGGTCAGCCCCAGCATTTT. This chain connects TRBV6-4 to TRBJ1-5; 7 bases match TRBD1. Germline V gene lookup returns CDR1 MRHNA and CDR2 SNTAGT. V trimming: 1 base; J trimming: 6 bases; junction bases outside the gene matches: 9. CDR3 length: 16 residues.

This clone has only one observation. The chain couples TRBV28 to TRBJ2-7; 7 bases match TRBD2. There are 14 residues in the CDR3. V lost 4 bases and J lost 3; bases outside the gene matches: 6. From germline, CDR1 is MDHEN and CDR2 SYDVKM. CDR3 bases: TGTGCCAGCAGTTCTACCGGGGGGATCTACGAGCAGTACTTC. This translates into CASSSTGGIYEQYF. The whole variable domain, remainder taken from reference TRBV28 and TRBJ2-7, is DVKVTQSSRYLVKRTGEKVFLECVQDMDHENMFWYRQDPGLGLRLIYFSYDVKMKEKGDIPEGYSVSREKKERFSLILESASTNQTSMYLCASSSTGGIYEQYFGPGTRLTVT.